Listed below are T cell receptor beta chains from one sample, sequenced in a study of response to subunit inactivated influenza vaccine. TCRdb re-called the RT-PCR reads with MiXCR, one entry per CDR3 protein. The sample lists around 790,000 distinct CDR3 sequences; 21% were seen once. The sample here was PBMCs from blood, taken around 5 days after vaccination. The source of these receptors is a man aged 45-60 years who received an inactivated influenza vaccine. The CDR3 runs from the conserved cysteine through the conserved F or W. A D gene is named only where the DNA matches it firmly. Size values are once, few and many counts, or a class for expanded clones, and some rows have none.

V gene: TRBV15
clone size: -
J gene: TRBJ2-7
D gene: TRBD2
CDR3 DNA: TGTGCCACCAGCAGAGAAAGACTAGCGAGGAACGAGCAGTACTTC
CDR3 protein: CATSRERLARNEQYF

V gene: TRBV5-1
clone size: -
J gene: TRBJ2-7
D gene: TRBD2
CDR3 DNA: TGCGCCAGCAGCTTGGAGCCTAGCGGGGGGTACGAGCAGTACTTC
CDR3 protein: CASSLEPSGGYEQYF

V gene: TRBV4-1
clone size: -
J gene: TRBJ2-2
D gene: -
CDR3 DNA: TGCGCCAGCAGCCAAAGGGAAACCGGGGAGCTGTTTTTT
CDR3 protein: CASSQRETGELFF

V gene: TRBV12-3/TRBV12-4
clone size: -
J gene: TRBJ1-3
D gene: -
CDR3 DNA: TGTGCCAGCAGGGCATCGGGTGGAAACACCATATATTTT
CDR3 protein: CASRASGGNTIYF

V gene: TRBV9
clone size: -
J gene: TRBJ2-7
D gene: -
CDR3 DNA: TGTGCCAGCAGCGTAGCGACAGGAATCTCCTACGAGCAGTACTTC
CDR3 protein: CASSVATGISYEQYF

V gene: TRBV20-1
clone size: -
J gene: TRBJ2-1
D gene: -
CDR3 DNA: TGCAGTGCTAGAGATCAGCGGATCCGTCTGGATGAGCAGTTCTTC
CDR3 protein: CSARDQRIRLDEQFF

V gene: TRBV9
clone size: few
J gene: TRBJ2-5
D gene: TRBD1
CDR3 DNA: TGTGCCAGCAGCCCAAAGACGGGACAGGCCTACCAAGAGACCCAGTACTTC
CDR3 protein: CASSPKTGQAYQETQYF

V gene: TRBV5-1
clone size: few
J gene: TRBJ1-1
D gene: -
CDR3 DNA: TGCGCCAGCAGCTTGGGGGGACGGGAGAACACTGAAGCTTTCTTT
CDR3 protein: CASSLGGRENTEAFF

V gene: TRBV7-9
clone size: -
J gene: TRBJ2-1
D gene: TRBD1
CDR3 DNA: TGTGCCAGCAGCACTCCCGGGACAGCTTTTTACAATGAGCAGTTCTTC
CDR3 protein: CASSTPGTAFYNEQFF

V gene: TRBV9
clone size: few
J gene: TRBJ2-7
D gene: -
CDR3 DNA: TGTGCCAGCAGCGCCGCAGTGGGGGGCTCCTACGAGCAGTACTTC
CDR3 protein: CASSAAVGGSYEQYF

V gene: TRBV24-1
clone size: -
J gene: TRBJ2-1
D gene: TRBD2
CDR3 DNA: TGTGCCACCAGTGGTAGGGCTAGCGGGTCCAATGAGCAGTTCTTC
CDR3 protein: CATSGRASGSNEQFF

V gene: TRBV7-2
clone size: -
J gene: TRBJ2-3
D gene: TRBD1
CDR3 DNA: TGTGCCAGCAGCGTAGACAGGGGGTTTGATACGCAGTATTTT
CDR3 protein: CASSVDRGFDTQYF

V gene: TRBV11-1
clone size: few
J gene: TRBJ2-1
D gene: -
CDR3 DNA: TGTGCCAGCAGCTTAGCGGGTTATCTGTCTAACGCAAACTCCTACAATGAGCAGTTCTTC
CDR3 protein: CASSLAGYLSNANSYNEQFF

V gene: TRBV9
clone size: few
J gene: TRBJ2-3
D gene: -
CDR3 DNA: TGTGCCAGCTCCAGGGTTTTGGGAGATACGCAGTATTTT
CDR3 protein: CASSRVLGDTQYF

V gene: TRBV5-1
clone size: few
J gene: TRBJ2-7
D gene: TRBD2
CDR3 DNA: TGCGCCAGCACTCCGGGACTAAGGTTGGACGAGCAGTACTTC
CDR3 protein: CASTPGLRLDEQYF

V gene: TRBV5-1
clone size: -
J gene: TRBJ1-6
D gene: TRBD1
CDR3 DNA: TGCGCCAGCAGCTTGGAAGGACAGGGAAATTCACCCCTCCACTTT
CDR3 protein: CASSLEGQGNSPLHF

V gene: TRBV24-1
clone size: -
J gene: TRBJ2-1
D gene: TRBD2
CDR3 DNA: TGTGCCACCAGTGAAGCGACTATTGGGGGAGGGGTCGGTGAGCAGTTCTTC
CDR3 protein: CATSEATIGGGVGEQFF

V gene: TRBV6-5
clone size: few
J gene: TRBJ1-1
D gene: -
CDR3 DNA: TGTGCCAGCAGCGGGGGACATGAAGCTTTCTTT
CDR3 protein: CASSGGHEAFF

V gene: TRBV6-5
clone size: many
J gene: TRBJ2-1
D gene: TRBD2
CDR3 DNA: TGTGCCAGCAGTTATTTGTCGGGCTACGGGACTAGCGGGACATACAATGAGCAGTTCTTC
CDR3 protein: CASSYLSGYGTSGTYNEQFF

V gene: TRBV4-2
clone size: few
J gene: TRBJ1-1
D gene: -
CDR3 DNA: TGTGCCAGCAGCCAAGATCTTTTAGGAGAAGGGACTGAAGCTTTCTTT
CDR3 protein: CASSQDLLGEGTEAFF

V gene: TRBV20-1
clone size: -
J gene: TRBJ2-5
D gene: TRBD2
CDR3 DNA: TGCAGTGCTAGCTCTAGCGGGGTACAAGAGACCCAGTACTTC
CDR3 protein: CSASSSGVQETQYF

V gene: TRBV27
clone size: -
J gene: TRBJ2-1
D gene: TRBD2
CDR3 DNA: TGTGCCCGCAGTTTAGAAGGACTAGCGGGGGGGCCGCGGAATGAGCAGTTCTTC
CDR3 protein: CARSLEGLAGGPRNEQFF

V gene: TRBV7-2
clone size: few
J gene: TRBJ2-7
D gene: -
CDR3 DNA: TGTGCCAGCAGCTCACGTCCGAGCTCCTACGAGCAGTACTTC
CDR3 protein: CASSSRPSSYEQYF

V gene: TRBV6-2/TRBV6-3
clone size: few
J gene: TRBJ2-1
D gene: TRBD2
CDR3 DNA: TGTGCCAGCAGTCCCCGGGTACTAGCGGGGCCTGGGGCCTACAATGAGCAGTTCTTC
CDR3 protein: CASSPRVLAGPGAYNEQFF

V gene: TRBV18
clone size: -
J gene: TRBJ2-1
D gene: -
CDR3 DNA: TGTGCCAGCTCACCACCCTCGGGACGGACCTACAATGAGCAGTTCTTC
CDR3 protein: CASSPPSGRTYNEQFF

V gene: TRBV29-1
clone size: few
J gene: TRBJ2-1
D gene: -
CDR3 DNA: TGCAGCGTTGCACGCCGATTAGCGGCACGGAATGAGCAGTTCTTC
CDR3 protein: CSVARRLAARNEQFF

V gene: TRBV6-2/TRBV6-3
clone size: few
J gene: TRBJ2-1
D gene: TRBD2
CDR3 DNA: TGTGCCAGCAGTTACCCTTCTTTTAGCGGGGGGTTCTACAATGAGCAGTTCTTC
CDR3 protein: CASSYPSFSGGFYNEQFF

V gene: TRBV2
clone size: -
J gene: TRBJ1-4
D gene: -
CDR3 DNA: TGTGCCAGCAAAGGAGAAAAACTGTTTTTT
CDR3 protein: CASKGEKLFF

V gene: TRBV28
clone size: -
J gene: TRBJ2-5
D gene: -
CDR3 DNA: TGTGCCAGCACATTGGGTGGGATGTGGTCCCAGTACTTC
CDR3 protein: CASTLGGMWSQYF

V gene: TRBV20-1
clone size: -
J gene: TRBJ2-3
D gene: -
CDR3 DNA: TGCAGTGGTCACCCAGGGGGCACAGATACGCAGTATTTT
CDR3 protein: CSGHPGGTDTQYF

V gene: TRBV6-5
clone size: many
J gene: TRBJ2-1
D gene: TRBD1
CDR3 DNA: TGTGCCAGCAGTTACTCGGGGACAGGGAAGCCTGAGCAGTTCTTC
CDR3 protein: CASSYSGTGKPEQFF

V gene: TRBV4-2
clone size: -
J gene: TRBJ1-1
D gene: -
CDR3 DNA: TGTGCCAGCAGCCAAGATGTTTACGGGGCAGACACTGAAGCTTTCTTT
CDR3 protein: CASSQDVYGADTEAFF

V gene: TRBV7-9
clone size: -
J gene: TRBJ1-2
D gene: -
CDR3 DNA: TGTGCCAGCAGCACCAAGTTAGGGGGCTACACCTTC
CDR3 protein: CASSTKLGGYTF

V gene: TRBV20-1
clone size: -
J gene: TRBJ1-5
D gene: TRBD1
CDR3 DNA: TGCAGTGCTGCCCGACAGGGGTCAGGAGCCCAGCATTTT
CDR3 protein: CSAARQGSGAQHF

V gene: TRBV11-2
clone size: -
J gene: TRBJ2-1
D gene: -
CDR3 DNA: TGTGCCAGCAGCTTAGATCGGTTAGCAAGGGAGCAGTTCTTC
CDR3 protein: CASSLDRLAREQFF

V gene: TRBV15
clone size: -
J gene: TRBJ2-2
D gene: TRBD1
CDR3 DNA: TGTGCCACCAGCCAGGGACAGAAGATCGGGGAGCTGTTTTTT
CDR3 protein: CATSQGQKIGELFF